Following are 22 T cell receptor beta chains from one sample sequenced in a study of CD8+ T cells in alopecia areata. Reverse transcribed after extraction, RNA yielded cDNA as the sequencing template. Clones were read by immunoSEQ multiplex PCR, and TCRdb kept only the in-frame ones, dropping some. The repertoire holds approximately 150,000 clones, with approximately 49% as singletons. The source material was CD4+ T cells sorted from blood, sampled at week 0. The source of these receptors is a human donor with alopecia areata.

V is TRBV7-8 and J is TRBJ2-6; 7 nucleotides line up with TRBD2. From germline, CDR1 is SGHVS and CDR2 FQNEAQ. V shed 8 bases, J shed 0 bases, and the junction held 13 bases outside the gene matches. This CDR3 is built from 18 residues. This CDR3 reads CASARSSGASSGANVLTF. CDR3 coding DNA: TGTGCCAGCGCTCGCAGCAGCGGGGCAAGCTCTGGGGCCAACGTCCTGACTTTC. The full variable domain, in which reference TRBV7-8 and TRBJ2-6 provide the parts outside the CDR3, is GAGVSQSPRYKVAKRGQDVALRCDPISGHVSLFWYQQALGQGPEFLTYFQNEAQLDKSGLPSDRFFAERPEGSVSTLKIQRTQQEDSAVYLCASARSSGASSGANVLTFGAGSRLTVL.

The V call is TRBV29-1, the J call TRBJ2-5; 8 bases map to TRBD2. The CDR3 is 14 amino acids. Germline assignment: CDR1 SQVTM and CDR2 ANQGSEA. V was pared by 7 bases and J by 5 bases, with 12 bases of the junction left unmatched. The chain's CDR3 is CSAGGSGDRETQYF. The CDR3, as DNA: TGCAGCGCTGGGGGTAGCGGGGATCGGGAGACCCAGTACTTC.

This clone was recorded a few times. The chain carries TRBV7-2 and TRBJ1-2; D is undetermined. The germline CDR1 and CDR2 sequences are SGHTA and FQGNSA. This CDR3 is 12 amino acids long. The V and J ends lost 3 bases and 2 bases respectively, with 4 bases between them. The chain's CDR3 is CASSFYNYGYTF. Written as DNA, the CDR3 is TGTGCCAGCAGCTTTTACAACTATGGCTACACCTTC.

This chain joins TRBV7-3 and TRBJ2-1, with D uncertain. V was cut by 2 bases and J by 6 bases, with 14 bases left in between. CDR3 size: 15 residues. Germline lookup yields CDR1 SGHTA and CDR2 FQGTGA. The DNA for the CDR3 is TGTGCCAGCAGCTTAGGACGTGGCCGGTCCAATGAGCAGTTCTTC. The encoded protein is CASSLGRGRSNEQFF.

This chain uses TRBV7-2 with TRBJ2-1, with TRBD1 matching over 9 bases. CDR1 SGHTA and CDR2 FQGNSA come from the germline V gene. This CDR3 is built from 15 residues. Trimming removed 1 base from V and 6 bases from J; junction bases left unmatched: 4. The CDR3 region has the DNA TGTGCCAGCAGCTTAGTGAGGACAGGGGCCAATGAGCAGTTCTTC. This translates into CASSLVRTGANEQFF.

The chain combines TRBV29-1 with TRBJ2-7, with 8 bases lining up with TRBD1. The V gene's germline CDR1 is SQVTM and CDR2 ANQGSEA. This CDR3 is 15 amino acids long. Losses at the gene ends were 5 bases for V and 3 bases for J; bases not matched to a gene: 12. CDR3 sequence (DNA): TGCAGCGTTCGCACCGGGACAGGACCGAACTACGAGCAGTACTTC. Amino acids: CSVRTGTGPNYEQYF.

This clone was detected a few times. The chain links TRBV6-5 to TRBJ1-5; no firm D call. Deletions cut 10 bases from V and 3 bases from J, with 1 base between. The V gene's germline CDR1 is MNHEY and CDR2 SVGAGI. This CDR3 is 9 amino acids long. The CDR3 loop reads CANNQPQHF. The DNA of the CDR3 is TGTGCCAACAATCAGCCCCAGCATTTT.

This clone turned up a few times. The chain couples TRBV28 to TRBJ2-5; D ambiguous. The J call is doubtful: the DNA matches TRBJ2-7 better. The CDR3 runs 14 residues. Germline assignment: CDR1 MDHEN and CDR2 SYDVKM. CDR3 coding DNA: TGTGCCAGCAGTTCCTTTAATCCTGTTTACGAGCAGTACTTC. It translates to CASSSFNPVYEQYF.

This clone showed up just once. The chain joins TRBV29-1 to TRBJ2-7, with TRBD1 matching 12 bases. Germline CDR1 reads SQVTM; CDR2 reads ANQGSEA. The CDR3 consists of 15 residues. The V segment lost 3 bases and the J segment 3 bases; nucleotides outside the gene matches: 6. Here the CDR3 reads CSVEAWDRGLYEQYF. Written as DNA, the CDR3 is TGCAGCGTTGAGGCCTGGGACAGGGGGCTCTACGAGCAGTACTTC.

This clone was recorded a few times. The chain joins TRBV19 to TRBJ2-1; 9 bases agree with TRBD2. CDR3 length equals 14 residues. Germline CDR1 is LNHDA and CDR2 is SQIVND (reference sequence). V trimming: 9 bases; J trimming: 8 bases; junction bases outside the gene matches: 11. The CDR3: CASRTVAGADEQFF. Here the CDR3 DNA reads TGTGCCAGCCGTACCGTAGCGGGAGCTGATGAGCAGTTCTTC. Supplemented by reference TRBV19 and TRBJ2-1, the full variable domain reads DGGITQSPKYLFRKEGQNVTLSCEQNLNHDAMYWYRQDPGQGLRLIYYSQIVNDFQKGDIAEGYSVSREKKESFPLTVTSAQKNPTAFYLCASRTVAGADEQFFGPGTRLTVL.

V gene TRBV4-2 combines with J gene TRBJ2-7, with TRBD2 matching over 7 bases. Germline loops: CDR1 LGHNA, CDR2 YNFKEQ. This CDR3 spans 14 amino acids. V trimming: 4 bases; J trimming: 6 bases; junction bases outside the gene matches: 9. CDR3 region: CASSRGGWGSEQYF. The CDR3 nucleotides are TGTGCCAGCAGCCGGGGGGGATGGGGCTCCGAGCAGTACTTC.

This clone was recorded only once. The chain carries TRBV29-1 and TRBJ1-1; weak D call: TRBD1 (5 bases). Germline V gene data show CDR1 as SQVTM and CDR2 as ANQGSEA. This CDR3 has 13 residues. Trimming left V 2 bases short and J 4 bases short, with 11 bases between. In DNA form, the CDR3 reads TGCAGCGTTGAACAGGGCCGGATCACTGAAGCTTTCTTT. Translation: CSVEQGRITEAFF.

This clone was seen only a few times. DNA of the CDR3: TGCAGCGTGACCACTAGGACTAGCGGGATGGATGAGCAGTTCTTC. Its protein product is CSVTTRTSGMDEQFF. This chain connects TRBV29-1 to TRBJ2-1, with 12 bases identical to TRBD2. J lost 8 bases, V lost 6 bases, and 11 bases had no gene match. This CDR3 contains 15 residues. CDR1 SQVTM and CDR2 ANQGSEA come from the germline V gene.

CDR3 amino acids: CSARFSGANVLTF. The CDR3 nucleotides read TGCAGCGCCCGATTCTCTGGGGCCAACGTCCTGACTTTC. V usage is TRBV29-1 and J usage is TRBJ2-6; D is unclear. Germline assignment: CDR1 SQVTM and CDR2 ANQGSEA. The CDR3 extends over 13 amino acids. Trimming took 7 bases from V and 0 from J, leaving 7 bases between them.

V usage is TRBV7-9 and J usage is TRBJ1-5; TRBD1 might be the D (5 bases). Germline V gene sequence: CDR1 SEHNR, CDR2 FQNEAQ (reference sequence). Trimming cost V 5 bases and J 4 bases, with 12 bases left between them. This CDR3 is 14 amino acids long. The CDR3 spells CASSRGERNQPQHF. For the CDR3, the DNA is TGTGCCAGCAGCCGGGGGGAGAGGAATCAGCCCCAGCATTTT.

The chain couples TRBV15 to TRBJ2-1; possible D gene TRBD1, 5 bases. V gave up 1 base and J gave up 9 bases, with 10 bases separating them. The CDR3 is made up of 13 amino acids. Per germline, CDR1 LNHNV and CDR2 YYDKDF (reference sequence). In DNA form, the CDR3 reads TGTGCCACCAGCAGAGCCGACAGCCCTGAGCAGTTCTTC. Protein sequence: CATSRADSPEQFF.

The genes are TRBV2 and TRBJ2-1, with a possible D match to TRBD1 (6 bases). This CDR3 has 12 amino acids. V lost 6 bases and J lost 7, with 10 bases in between. Germline V gene data show CDR1 as SNHLY and CDR2 as FYNNEI. CDR3 nucleotides: TGTGCCAGCAGGGAACAGGGAAATGAGCAGTTCTTC. Translating it yields CASREQGNEQFF.

This clone was picked up a small number of times. The genes are TRBV7-6 and TRBJ2-1; 8 bases are shared with TRBD2. The CDR3 is made up of 15 amino acids. Per germline, CDR1 SGHVS and CDR2 FNYEAQ. Losses at the gene ends were 2 bases for V and 5 bases for J; bases not matched to a gene: 5. CDR3 protein: CASSLQAGDHNEQFF. The CDR3 DNA sequence: TGTGCCAGCAGCTTACAAGCGGGGGATCACAATGAGCAGTTCTTC.

J is TRBJ2-1 and V is TRBV30; D possibly corresponds to TRBD1 (6 bases). The CDR3 spans 15 residues. Trimming removed 0 bases from V and 9 bases from J, with 18 bases in between. The V gene's germline CDR1 is GTSNPN and CDR2 SVGIG (reference sequence). The CDR3 sequence is CAWSVFERPRGEQFF. For the CDR3, the DNA is TGTGCCTGGAGTGTATTTGAGCGTCCCAGGGGTGAGCAGTTCTTC.

J is TRBJ2-7 and V is TRBV19, with D unresolved. The V gene's germline CDR1 is LNHDA and CDR2 SQIVND (reference sequence). Between the trimmed V and J ends, which lost 3 bases and 8 bases, there was a span of 11 bases. This CDR3 is 12 amino acids long. The CDR3: CASSILGSKQYF. CDR3 sequence (DNA): TGTGCCAGTAGTATCTTGGGGTCGAAGCAGTACTTC.

J is TRBJ2-5 and V is TRBV9; D is ambiguous. V lost 2 bases, J lost 2 bases, and 7 bases lay in between. The CDR3 covers 13 residues. Germline assignment: CDR1 SGDLS and CDR2 YYNGEE. The CDR3 is CASSVRAQETQYF. Here the CDR3 DNA reads TGTGCCAGCAGCGTTCGGGCGCAAGAGACCCAGTACTTC.

The rearrangement joins TRBV5-1 to TRBJ1-2, with D possibly being TRBD1 (6 bases). In germline, CDR1 is SGHRS, CDR2 YFSETQ. V lost 4 bases, J lost 0 bases, and 13 bases lay in between. This CDR3 contains 15 residues. CDR3 residues: CASSQQGPPNYGYTF. CDR3 in DNA: TGCGCCAGCAGCCAACAGGGCCCCCCTAACTATGGCTACACCTTC.